Following are 32 T cell receptor beta chains from one sample sequenced in a study of brain metastases from non-small cell lung cancer. Only in-frame clones appear in the TCRdb table, and some are missing; sequencing was by immunoSEQ multiplex PCR. In the table there are 1,500 to 2,000 clones, 80% to 90% of which are singletons. Sequencing input: primary lung tumor tissue. Every receptor here comes from a donor aged 40 or older with non-small cell lung cancer.

The genes are TRBV19 and TRBJ1-2; TRBD1 aligns across 7 bases. The CDR3 is 12 amino acids. With V trimmed by 9 bases and J by 3 bases, 4 bases remained unmatched. In germline, CDR1 is LNHDA, CDR2 SQIVND (reference sequence). The DNA of the CDR3 is TGTGCCAGAAGACAGGGAGACTATGGCTACACCTTC. Amino acids: CARRQGDYGYTF.

The chain combines TRBV6-5 with TRBJ1-1; D gene ambiguous. Germline-derived CDR1 and CDR2 are MNHEY and SVGAGI. This CDR3 has 14 residues. V lost 0 bases, J lost 5 bases, and 10 bases lay in between. CDR3 in amino acids: CASSYSLGLTEAFF. The CDR3 nucleotides read TGTGCCAGCAGTTACTCATTAGGGCTGACTGAAGCTTTCTTT.

In DNA form, the CDR3 reads TGTGCCAGCAGCCTTGTAGGGACAGGGACGAATGAGCAGTTCTTC. Translation gives CASSLVGTGTNEQFF. The chain recombines TRBV16 with TRBJ2-1; TRBD1 matches at 9 bases. V dropped 4 bases and J dropped 7; count of bases not matched to a gene: 8. Germline V gene data show CDR1 as KGHSY and CDR2 as FQNENV. The CDR3 runs to 15 residues. The full variable domain, in which reference TRBV16 and TRBJ2-1 provide the parts outside the CDR3, is GEEVAQTPKHLVRGEGQKAKLYCAPIKGHSYVFWYQQVLKNEFKFLISFQNENVFDETGMPKERFSAKCLPNSPCSLEIQATKLEDSAVYFCASSLVGTGTNEQFFGPGTRLTVL.

This rearrangement joins TRBV19 to TRBJ2-5; D is unresolved. This CDR3 spans 12 amino acids. Trimming took 4 bases from V and 4 from J, leaving 7 bases between them. CDR1 and CDR2 from the germline V gene are LNHDA and SQIVND (reference sequence). CDR3 sequence: CASSTKGETQYF. CDR3 DNA: TGTGCCAGTAGTACTAAGGGAGAGACCCAGTACTTC.

On this clone itself: The junction and the germline gene differ at one end; a read error may be behind it. The V gene is TRBV19, the J gene TRBJ1-3; D gene unclear. The CDR3 is made up of 14 amino acids. Germline V gene data show CDR1 as LNHDA and CDR2 as SQIVND (reference sequence). Here the CDR3 DNA reads TGTGCCAGCAGTACACGGAACTCTGGAAACACCATATATTTT. This codes for CASSTRNSGNTIYF.

The chain has TRBV18 and TRBJ2-2; TRBD2 aligns across 7 bases. CDR1 is KGHSH and CDR2 is LQKENI in the germline V gene. The CDR3 contains 16 residues. Trimming cost V 4 bases and J 2 bases; bases outside gene matches: 7. CDR3 residues: CASSQDRDYNTGELFF. For the CDR3, the DNA is TGTGCCAGCTCACAGGACCGGGACTATAACACCGGGGAGCTGTTTTTT. The variable domain in full, completed from reference TRBV18 and TRBJ2-2, reads NAGVMQNPRHLVRRRGQEARLRCSPMKGHSHVYWYRQLPEEGLKFMVYLQKENIIDESGMPKERFSAEFPKEGPSILRIQQVVRGDSAAYFCASSQDRDYNTGELFFGEGSRLTVL.

The V gene is TRBV6-6, the J gene TRBJ1-1; D gene uncertain. Germline-derived CDR1 and CDR2 are MNHNY and SVGAGI (reference sequence). V lost 2 bases to trimming and J lost 2 bases, with 9 bases between them. The CDR3 runs 14 residues. CDR3 amino acids: CASSYGQVNTEAFF. CDR3 nucleotides: TGTGCCAGCAGTTACGGGCAGGTAAACACTGAAGCTTTCTTT.

The rearrangement joins TRBV7-8 to TRBJ2-7; 13 nucleotides align to TRBD2. CDR1 and CDR2 from the germline V gene are SGHVS and FQNEAQ. Unmatched junction bases numbered 10, after V lost 5 bases and J lost 3 bases. This CDR3 is 17 amino acids long. The CDR3 loop is CASSRGLAGASGYEQYF. CDR3 DNA: TGTGCCAGCAGCCGAGGACTAGCGGGGGCCTCCGGCTACGAGCAGTACTTC.

The chain uses TRBV19 and TRBJ2-3; 8 positions agree with TRBD2. Germline CDR1 LNHDA, CDR2 SQIVND (reference sequence). V dropped 3 bases and J dropped 5; count of bases not matched to a gene: 22. The CDR3 length is 20 residues. Here the CDR3 reads CASSIPPGIPGLVFRDTQYF. Here the CDR3 DNA reads TGTGCCAGTAGTATTCCTCCAGGTATTCCGGGACTAGTATTTCGAGATACGCAGTATTTT. The full variable domain, in which reference TRBV19 and TRBJ2-3 provide the parts outside the CDR3, is DGGITQSPKYLFRKEGQNVTLSCEQNLNHDAMYWYRQDPGQGLRLIYYSQIVNDFQKGDIAEGYSVSREKKESFPLTVTSAQKNPTAFYLCASSIPPGIPGLVFRDTQYFGPGTRLTVL.

The chain links TRBV3-1 (or the pseudogene TRBV3-2) to TRBJ1-1; D is unresolved. Trimming took off 4 bases at V and 1 base at J, with 10 bases between the two ends. Germline V gene sequence: CDR1 LGHDT, CDR2 YNNKEL (reference sequence). The CDR3 sequence is 14 residues long. CDR3 residues: CASSLVPGNTEAFF. The CDR3 DNA sequence: TGTGCCAGCAGCCTCGTTCCCGGGAACACTGAAGCTTTCTTT.

The chain uses TRBV5-1 and TRBJ1-1, with TRBD1 as a possible D gene (5 bases). The germline V and J ends were trimmed by 0 bases and 5 bases, with 14 bases remaining between them. Germline V gives CDR1 SGHRS, CDR2 YFSETQ. The CDR3 contains 15 residues. The CDR3 region has the DNA TGCGCCAGCAGCTTGGGACCCGGGGCTGGGACTGAAGCTTTCTTT. Translating it yields CASSLGPGAGTEAFF.

This clone was observed a handful of times. The sample has other DNA sequences that encode this CDR3 too. This chain uses TRBV14 with TRBJ2-1, with TRBD1 matching 10 bases. Trimming took 2 bases from V and 9 from J; bases not matched to a gene: 7. This CDR3 region has 15 residues. The V gene's germline CDR1 is SGHDN and CDR2 FVKESK. As DNA, the CDR3 is TGTGCCAGCAGCCAATTAGGGACAGGGGATGGTGAGCAGTTCTTC. Protein: CASSQLGTGDGEQFF.

This chain links TRBV29-1 with TRBJ2-7, with D unclear. The CDR3 totals 11 residues. V dropped 2 bases and J dropped 3 bases, with 5 bases sitting between them. Germline V gives CDR1 SQVTM, CDR2 ANQGSEA. The CDR3 DNA follows: TGCAGCGTTGAAACCGACTACGAGCAGTACTTC. Its translation: CSVETDYEQYF.

V gene TRBV27 combines with J gene TRBJ2-5; TRBD2 is a possible D gene (6 bases). This CDR3 spans 15 amino acids. Germline V gene data show CDR1 as MNHEY and CDR2 as SMNVEV (reference sequence). V was clipped by 5 bases and J by 0 bases, with 13 bases between them. The CDR3 sequence is CASSRGWANQETQYF. The DNA for the CDR3 is TGTGCCAGCAGTCGGGGGTGGGCTAACCAAGAGACCCAGTACTTC.

With respect to this clone: The junction shows a germline mismatch at one end, possibly a read error. The chain's CDR3 is CSVEFWSPYGYTF. For the CDR3, the DNA is TGCAGCGTTGAATTTTGGTCTCCTTATGGCTATACCTTC. The chain carries TRBV29-1 and TRBJ1-2, with D unresolved. CDR1 is SQVTM and CDR2 is ANQGSEA in the germline V gene. The CDR3 runs 13 residues.

About this clone: Other DNA sequences in the same sample also yield this CDR3. The rearrangement links TRBV6-2 or TRBV6-3 to TRBJ1-1; D is unresolved. V lost 2 bases and J 0 bases, leaving 7 bases between the germline ends. Germline CDR1 is MNHEY and CDR2 is SVGEGT. The CDR3 totals 14 residues. In DNA form, the CDR3 reads TGTGCCAGCAGTTACGGGAAGATGAACACTGAAGCTTTCTTT. It specifies CASSYGKMNTEAFF.

Here the CDR3 DNA reads TGTGCCTCCTCGGAGGGTGGATCTGAAAAACTGTTTTTT. Amino acid sequence: CASSEGGSEKLFF. The chain has TRBV9 and TRBJ1-4, with D uncertain. CDR3 size: 13 residues. Trimming removed 10 bases from V and 7 bases from J, with 17 bases in between. Germline CDR1 reads SGDLS; CDR2 reads YYNGEE. The variable domain in full, completed from reference TRBV9 and TRBJ1-4, reads DSGVTQTPKHLITATGQRVTLRCSPRSGDLSVYWYQQSLDQGLQFLIQYYNGEERAKGNILERFSAQQFPDLHSELNLSSLELGDSALYFCASSEGGSEKLFFGSGTQLSVL.

V usage is TRBV7-2 and J usage is TRBJ2-7, with D tentatively TRBD2 (5 bases). Germline V gene data show CDR1 as SGHTA and CDR2 as FQGNSA. Trimming left V 4 bases short and J 0 bases short, with 13 bases between. This CDR3 has 15 amino acids. CDR3 sequence reads: CASSSSRGSSYEQYF. The DNA of the CDR3 is TGTGCCAGCAGCTCCTCTCGGGGTAGCTCCTACGAGCAGTACTTC.

The CDR3 region has the DNA TGTGCCACCAGCAGTCAGCGGGGGGCCTACAATGAGCAGTTCTTC. Protein sequence: CATSSQRGAYNEQFF. The V and J genes are TRBV15 and TRBJ2-1, with TRBD2 matching over 9 bases. Germline CDR1 LNHNV, CDR2 YYDKDF (reference sequence). The CDR3 spans 15 residues. V lost 3 bases and J lost 2; bases outside the gene matches: 2.

This clone is a singleton in its sample. This chain links TRBV3-1 (or the pseudogene TRBV3-2) with TRBJ1-2, with D perhaps TRBD1 (5 bases). The CDR3 sequence is 16 residues long. From germline, CDR1 is LGHDT and CDR2 YNNKEL (reference sequence). Trimming pared 1 base from V and 2 bases from J, leaving 14 bases between. DNA for the CDR3: TGTGCCAGCAGCCAAGTGGGACTGGGGGACAACTATGGCTACACCTTC. Translation gives CASSQVGLGDNYGYTF.

The rearrangement uses TRBV7-3 and TRBJ2-7; D remains ambiguous. CDR1 and CDR2 (germline): SGHTA, FQGTGA. The V end was cut by 4 bases, the J end by 6 bases, with 10 bases between. The CDR3 extends over 12 amino acids. CDR3 coding DNA: TGTGCCAGCAGCTCCGACGGATTCGAGCAGTACTTC. It encodes CASSSDGFEQYF. The entire variable domain, with the rest obtained from reference TRBV7-3 and TRBJ2-7, is as follows: GAGVSQTPSNKVTEKGKYVELRCDPISGHTALYWYRQSLGQGPEFLIYFQGTGAADDSGLPNDRFFAVRPEGSVSTLKIQRTERGDSAVYLCASSSDGFEQYFGPGTRLTVT.

This clone was observed a handful of times. The chain links TRBV7-9 to TRBJ2-7; a weak D match, TRBD1 (6 bases). Trimming took 1 base from V and 5 from J, leaving 12 bases between them. This CDR3 is built from 14 residues. CDR1 and CDR2 (germline): SEHNR, FQNEAQ (reference sequence). The CDR3 DNA is TGTGCCAGCAGCTTAGAAAGGGGGAACGACGAGCAGTACTTC. Amino acid sequence: CASSLERGNDEQYF.

V gene TRBV3-1 (or the pseudogene TRBV3-2) combines with J gene TRBJ2-5, with TRBD1 as a possible D gene (5 bases). CDR3 size: 13 residues. Germline V gene sequence: CDR1 LGHDT, CDR2 YNNKEL (reference sequence). The V end was cut by 1 base, the J end by 2 bases, with 5 bases between. CDR3 DNA: TGTGCCAGCAGCCAAGGGACACAAGAGACCCAGTACTTC. Encoded protein: CASSQGTQETQYF.

V usage is TRBV6-6 and J usage is TRBJ2-7; D tentatively fits TRBD1 or TRBD2 (6 bases each). This CDR3 comprises 13 residues. Looked up from germline, CDR1 is MNHNY and CDR2 is SVGAGI (reference sequence). The V end was cut by 6 bases, the J end by 2 bases, with 11 bases between. CDR3 in DNA: TGTGCCAGCAGGGAAGGGGGGCCCTACGAGCAGTACTTC. It encodes CASREGGPYEQYF.

The rearrangement joins TRBV11-3 to TRBJ2-1, with TRBD2 as a possible D gene (6 bases). Germline CDR1 and CDR2: SGHNT and YENEEA. This CDR3 region has 14 residues. V gave up 5 bases and J gave up 6 bases, with 14 bases separating them. In nucleotides, the CDR3 is TGTGCCAGCAGCCTGACGCCGGGAGCCAATGAGCAGTTCTTC. As protein: CASSLTPGANEQFF.

This clone qualifies as large (0.1 to 1%). Other DNA sequences of this sample code for an identical CDR3. This chain links TRBV18 with TRBJ2-7; 7 bases are a match to TRBD1. The germline V gene has CDR1 KGHSH and CDR2 LQKENI. J gave up 3 bases and V 4 bases, and 3 bases lay outside the gene matches. This CDR3 has 13 amino acids. CDR3 nucleotides: TGTGCCAGCTCACTTGGGGACAGCTACGAGCAGTACTTC. Translated, it gives CASSLGDSYEQYF.

The V gene is TRBV24-1, the J gene TRBJ1-5; TRBD1 matches 7 bases. The germline CDR1 and CDR2 sequences are KGHDR and SFDVKD. The CDR3 totals 14 residues. V trimming: 5 bases; J trimming: 2 bases; junction bases outside the gene matches: 2. The CDR3 spells CATSATGGNQPQHF. In DNA, the CDR3 is TGTGCCACCAGTGCAACAGGGGGCAATCAGCCCCAGCATTTT.

The V call is TRBV10-3, the J call TRBJ1-5; TRBD1 might be the D (6 bases). The CDR3 consists of 16 residues. Germline CDR1 is ENHRY and CDR2 is SYGVKD. V gave up 3 bases and J gave up 1 base, with 13 bases separating them. CDR3 loop: CAISDVYRVSNQPQHF. The CDR3 DNA follows: TGTGCCATCAGTGACGTGTACAGGGTAAGCAATCAGCCCCAGCATTTT.

By sample fraction, this clone is large. The rearrangement uses TRBV5-6 and TRBJ2-7; 7 positions match TRBD1. Germline trimming cut 6 bases from V and 6 bases from J; bases unmatched to any gene: 15. The germline V gene encodes CDR1 SGHDT and CDR2 YYEEEE. There are 15 residues in the CDR3. CDR3 sequence reads: CASTLDGRGLGEQYF. CDR3 sequence (DNA): TGTGCCAGCACCCTAGATGGTAGGGGGCTCGGCGAGCAGTACTTC.

The rearrangement links TRBV5-1 to TRBJ2-6; the D gene is possibly TRBD1 (6 bases). This CDR3 is 15 amino acids long. Germline values: CDR1 SGHRS, CDR2 YFSETQ. V lost 4 bases and J lost 2, with 10 bases in between. The chain's CDR3 is CASSQQGAGANVLTF. The CDR3 nucleotides read TGCGCCAGCAGCCAACAGGGTGCTGGGGCCAACGTCCTGACTTTC.

About this clone: This may stem from a read error, because a much larger clone lies one nucleotide away. The same CDR3 arises from other DNA sequences in this sample as well. The chain has TRBV7-8 and TRBJ1-1, with D perhaps matching TRBD1 (6 bases). Germline lookup yields CDR1 SGHVS and CDR2 FQNEAQ. This CDR3 contains 14 residues. The CDR3 spells CASSLTGTGTEAFF. The CDR3 DNA is TGTGCTAGCAGCTTAACAGGGACCGGGACTGAAGCTTTCTTT.

This chain uses TRBV7-2 with TRBJ1-2, with D possibly being TRBD1 (6 bases). Germline loops: CDR1 SGHTA, CDR2 FQGNSA. V shed 4 bases and J shed 6 bases, with 15 bases lying between them. CDR3 size: 14 residues. The CDR3 DNA reads TGTGCCAGCAGCTCCGGGACACTTAAAGATGGCTACACCTTC. Translated, it gives CASSSGTLKDGYTF.